The T cell receptor (beta chain) described here comes from a study of blood T cells in healthy people across ages. Ten or more counts support this clonotype. V lost 2 bases to trimming and J lost 1 base; unmatched junction nucleotides: 2. In germline, CDR1 is SEHNR, CDR2 FQNEAQ (reference sequence). This CDR3 has 14 amino acids. A sample-barcoded 5' primer and a J-beta primer mix were used in a second PCR of about 6 to 12 cycles. The template-switch adaptor was a 5' adaptor with 12 random nucleotides. It tagged each cDNA molecule. MiXCR was run by TCRdb on the 5' RACE reads, yielding one entry per CDR3 protein. The profile covers 550,000 to 700,000 distinct CDR3 sequences, with 27% appearing a single time and around 20% taken by the ten largest.

V is TRBV7-9 and J is TRBJ2-7; 7 bases are shared with TRBD1. The sample taken for sequencing was blood. This sequence originates from a woman between 65 and 79 years old in good health. The CDR3 protein is CASSLRTGSYEQYF. The DNA for the CDR3 is TGTGCCAGCAGCTTACGGACAGGTTCCTACGAGCAGTACTTC.